Presented here are 23 T cell receptor beta chains from one specimen sequenced in a study of T cell repertoires in cytomegalovirus infection. Via MiXCR, TCRdb re-called the reads, giving one row per CDR3 protein. The table lists 700,000 to 950,000 distinct CDR3 sequences, over 25% of them singletons. These receptors are not linked to any known antigen. The sample was cultured CD8+ T cells from PBMCs, taken from culture after CMV antigen stimulation. These TCRs come from a human donor in good health (CMV status not recorded). Some clones in this sample may be carry-over from other donors' samples.

V gene TRBV20-1 combines with J gene TRBJ2-4, with TRBD2 as a possible D gene (6 bases). The germline V gene encodes CDR1 DFQATT and CDR2 SNEGSKA (reference sequence). Trimming removed 0 bases from V and 6 bases from J, with 21 bases in between. This CDR3 region has 17 residues. The CDR3 DNA sequence: TGCAGTGCTAGAGATATGGCCGGGATTCACGGGGGAAACATTCAGTACTTC. Translating it yields CSARDMAGIHGGNIQYF.

This clonotype showed up just a few times. The V and J genes are TRBV19 and TRBJ1-2; D is possibly TRBD1 (5 bases). Trimming left V 1 base short and J 3 bases short, with 12 bases between. This CDR3 has 15 residues. In germline, CDR1 is LNHDA, CDR2 SQIVND (reference sequence). The CDR3 is CASSIAGVDDYGYTF. Written as DNA, the CDR3 is TGTGCCAGTAGTATAGCGGGGGTGGATGACTATGGCTACACCTTC.

This clonotype was seen ten or more times. The chain recombines TRBV7-2 with TRBJ2-1; D possibly corresponds to TRBD2 (6 bases). The CDR3 consists of 15 residues. V was pared by 6 bases and J by 3 bases, with 15 bases between. From germline, CDR1 is SGHTA and CDR2 FQGNSA. The DNA for the CDR3 is TGTGCCAGCAGTAAGACCGGGACTTACTACAATGAGCAGTTCTTC. Its translation: CASSKTGTYYNEQFF.

The chain employs TRBV29-1 and TRBJ2-7; TRBD1 matches at 9 bases. This CDR3 has 16 amino acids. CDR1 SQVTM and CDR2 ANQGSEA come from the germline V gene. V gave up 2 bases and J gave up 3 bases; unmatched junction bases: 11. In DNA, the CDR3 is TGCAGCGTTGAAAATAAGCCGGGACAGGGAAGCTACGAGCAGTACTTC. This codes for CSVENKPGQGSYEQYF.

In its sample, this clonotype was seen many times. The CDR3 loop is CASSSRTGNTGELFF. The CDR3 DNA sequence: TGTGCCAGCAGCTCGCGGACAGGGAACACCGGGGAGCTGTTTTTT. This chain connects TRBV7-6 to TRBJ2-2; 7 bases agree with TRBD1. With 4 bases clipped from V and 1 base from J, the junction kept 3 bases outside the gene matches. The CDR3 covers 15 residues. Germline V gene lookup returns CDR1 SGHVS and CDR2 FNYEAQ.

The chain couples TRBV9 to TRBJ1-5; TRBD1 aligns across 7 bases. Germline V gene data show CDR1 as SGDLS and CDR2 as YYNGEE. The CDR3 runs to 15 residues. V trimming: 0 bases; J trimming: 2 bases; junction bases outside the gene matches: 2. CDR3 DNA: TGTGCCAGCAGCGTAGGACAGGGTCGCAATCAGCCCCAGCATTTT. Protein sequence: CASSVGQGRNQPQHF.

The V call is TRBV15, the J call TRBJ2-6; D is possibly TRBD2 (6 bases). Trimming took off 8 bases at V and 0 bases at J, with 11 bases between the two ends. The CDR3 has 15 residues. The germline V gene encodes CDR1 LNHNV and CDR2 YYDKDF (reference sequence). CDR3 amino acids: CATRGLSSGANVLTF. CDR3 bases: TGTGCCACCCGGGGACTTAGCTCTGGGGCCAACGTCCTGACTTTC.

CDR3 nucleotide sequence: TGTGCCAGCAGTTTTACACTCCCCGCCTATGAGCAGTTCTTC. Residues: CASSFTLPAYEQFF. This rearrangement joins TRBV12-3 or TRBV12-4 to TRBJ2-1, with D hard to call. The CDR3 is 14 amino acids. The V end lost 3 bases, the J end lost 8 bases, and 14 bases lay between the germline ends.

This clonotype showed up many times. The chain recombines TRBV7-6 with TRBJ2-1; a possible D gene is TRBD2 (5 bases). V was clipped by 5 bases and J by 2 bases, with 16 bases between them. Germline V gene data show CDR1 as SGHVS and CDR2 as FNYEAQ. This CDR3 is built from 16 residues. The CDR3 DNA reads as TGTGCCAGCAGCCGAGAAGGAGGAACCCCCTACAATGAGCAGTTCTTC. Encoded protein: CASSREGGTPYNEQFF.

V and J are TRBV10-3 and TRBJ2-7, with D perhaps TRBD1 or TRBD2 (6 bases each). V lost 10 bases and J lost 3, with 22 bases in between. This CDR3 contains 15 residues. Germline loops: CDR1 ENHRY, CDR2 SYGVKD. The CDR3 protein is CATIGEGGHGYEQYF. CDR3 bases: TGTGCCACAATCGGTGAAGGGGGGCACGGCTACGAGCAGTACTTC.

This clonotype was detected only once. This chain uses TRBV15 with TRBJ2-7, with 7 nucleotides matching TRBD1. Per the germline V gene, CDR1 is LNHNV and CDR2 is YYDKDF (reference sequence). The J segment lost 5 bases and the V segment lost 3 bases, leaving 10 bases of the junction unmatched. The CDR3 runs to 15 residues. The CDR3 is CATSSRQGLVDEQYV. CDR3 nucleotides: TGTGCCACCAGCAGCCGACAGGGCTTGGTTGACGAGCAGTACGTC.

In this sample, this clonotype turned up a few times. This sequence joins TRBV24-1 and TRBJ2-1, with 7 bases that match TRBD1. In germline, CDR1 is KGHDR, CDR2 SFDVKD. This CDR3 has 18 amino acids. The V gene end was trimmed by 3 bases and the J gene end by 2 bases; junction bases not matched to a gene: 12. CDR3 coding DNA: TGTGCCACCAGTGATACCGGGACAGCCACCGGCCCCTACAATGAGCAGTTCTTC. Its translation is CATSDTGTATGPYNEQFF.

The chain links TRBV11-2 to TRBJ2-5; D ambiguous. V was cut by 4 bases and J by 4 bases, with 16 bases left in between. The germline CDR1 and CDR2 sequences are SGHAT and FQNNGV. This CDR3 spans 15 amino acids. The CDR3 nucleotides read TGTGCCAGCAGCTCACGGTCGATCGGTCGAGAGACCCAGTACTTC. Amino acid sequence: CASSSRSIGRETQYF.

The chain couples TRBV7-6 to TRBJ1-5; the match to TRBD1 covers 9 bases. V lost 5 bases, J lost 14 bases, and 10 bases stayed unmatched. The CDR3 loop spans 13 amino acids. Germline V gene lookup returns CDR1 SGHVS and CDR2 FNYEAQ. CDR3 loop: CASSRDRASSEHF. The CDR3 region has the DNA TGTGCCAGCAGCCGGGACAGGGCCTCTTCGGAGCATTTT.

This clonotype was counted only a few times. The chain joins TRBV6-6 to TRBJ1-5, with D unresolved. V dropped 3 bases and J dropped 2 bases, with 23 bases sitting between them. Looked up from germline, CDR1 is MNHNY and CDR2 is SVGAGI (reference sequence). The CDR3 runs 19 residues. This CDR3 is CASSYSPGPTFLGNQPQHF. CDR3 nucleotides: TGTGCCAGCAGTTATAGTCCCGGGCCCACTTTTTTGGGCAATCAGCCCCAGCATTTT.

In this sample, this clonotype turned up a few times. This chain uses TRBV4-1 with TRBJ1-1; D gene unclear. The CDR3 is made up of 16 amino acids. V shed 4 bases and J shed 0 bases, with 15 bases lying between them. The germline V gene encodes CDR1 MGHRA and CDR2 YSYEKL. The CDR3 spells CASSLKIGPMNTEAFF. The CDR3 DNA is TGCGCCAGCAGCCTAAAAATAGGGCCTATGAACACTGAAGCTTTCTTT.

V gene TRBV20-1 combines with J gene TRBJ2-5; D is possibly TRBD1 (6 bases). The CDR3 sequence is 17 residues long. Germline V lookup: CDR1 DFQATT, CDR2 SNEGSKA (reference sequence). V was pared by 2 bases and J by 6 bases, with 25 bases between. CDR3 loop: CSARSKTPGHPSQTQYF. The CDR3 DNA is TGCAGTGCTAGATCCAAAACTCCGGGACACCCGTCGCAGACCCAGTACTTC.

This chain joins TRBV29-1 and TRBJ2-5, with TRBD1 matching 8 bases. Germline V gene data show CDR1 as SQVTM and CDR2 as ANQGSEA. This CDR3 has 12 residues. Germline trimming cut 6 bases from V and 3 bases from J; bases unmatched to any gene: 3. CDR3: CSVVTGEETQYF. CDR3 nucleotides: TGCAGCGTAGTGACAGGGGAAGAGACCCAGTACTTC.

The chain has TRBV29-1 and TRBJ2-7, with TRBD2 identical over 8 bases. V shed 7 bases and J 0 bases; nucleotides not matched to a gene: 5. The CDR3 totals 13 residues. Germline CDR1 reads SQVTM; CDR2 reads ANQGSEA. CDR3 loop: CSGLAGSSYEQYF. The CDR3 coding sequence is TGCAGCGGCTTAGCGGGGAGCTCCTACGAGCAGTACTTC.

This chain joins TRBV27 and TRBJ1-5; D is perhaps TRBD1 (6 bases). The CDR3 runs to 15 residues. Germline-derived CDR1 and CDR2 are MNHEY and SMNVEV (reference sequence). Deletions cut 5 bases from V and 0 bases from J, with 11 bases between. The CDR3 region has the DNA TGTGCCAGCAGTGCAAACAGGGATAGCAATCAGCCCCAGCATTTT. This translates into CASSANRDSNQPQHF.

V gene TRBV11-2 combines with J gene TRBJ1-2; D is ambiguous. The CDR3 spans 14 residues. Germline values: CDR1 SGHAT, CDR2 FQNNGV. The V gene lost 0 bases and the J gene lost 2 bases, with 7 bases spanning the gap. CDR3 DNA sequence: TGTGCCAGCAGCTTAGATGACTGGAACTATGGCTACACCTTC. Protein sequence: CASSLDDWNYGYTF.

This rearrangement joins TRBV7-2 to TRBJ2-3; weak D call: TRBD1 (5 bases). This CDR3 is built from 14 residues. Trimming shortened V by 3 bases and J by 6 bases, and 13 bases separated the two germline ends. Germline V gene lookup returns CDR1 SGHTA and CDR2 FQGNSA. CDR3: CASSLTVVSDTQYF. The CDR3 DNA sequence: TGTGCCAGCAGCTTGACAGTAGTTTCCGATACGCAGTATTTT.

V and J are TRBV10-3 and TRBJ2-3; the match to TRBD2 covers 9 bases. Germline CDR1 reads ENHRY; CDR2 reads SYGVKD. The junction had 9 bases not matched to a gene; V was cut back by 11 bases and J by 3 bases. This CDR3 is built from 14 residues. The chain's CDR3 is CAVRGGAGTDTQYF. The CDR3 DNA reads TGTGCCGTGCGCGGGGGGGCGGGGACAGATACGCAGTATTTT.